This T cell receptor (beta chain) came from a study of cytomegalovirus exposure and HLA in healthy donors. Study results and limitations: A later analysis linked some 17,000 TCR beta sequences to HLA alleles at 0.05 false discovery rate.

Unrecorded immune exposures were likely, despite nominal health at sampling. Amplification used 60 Vbeta primers and 13 Jbeta primers. Here immunoSEQ multiplex PCR was the method, and the copy in TCRdb shows in-frame clones only, minus some. Of roughly 150,000 clones in the sample, roughly 82% were seen once. Concerning this clone itself: Its antigen is currently unknown.

The sequenced sample consisted of PBMCs. This clonotype originated in a girl aged 10-17 years in good health and CMV-seropositive.

The CDR3 DNA reads TGTGCCACCAGGAGGGCGGGTCGTGGCTACACCTTC. It specifies CATRRAGRGYTF. V gene TRBV28 combines with J gene TRBJ1-2; D ambiguous. The ends were cut back, 10 bases at V and 7 bases at J, with 16 bases in the middle. Germline lookup yields CDR1 MDHEN and CDR2 SYDVKM. The length of the CDR3 is 12 residues.